What follows describes a single T cell receptor (beta chain). Its target antigen remains unknown. Qualities for individual bases were not recorded, and no much larger clone is one base off. High-throughput TCR beta sequencing profiled peripheral blood CD8+ and CD4+ T cells from healthy donors, Susac syndrome patients and multiple sclerosis patients. Healthy donors were age- and sex-matched controls. CD8+ TEMRA cells were enriched by FACS, while bulk CD8+ and CD4+ T cells were purified by magnetic negative isolation. Blood was drawn into EDTA tubes, processed within 24 hours, and PBMCs were isolated by density gradient centrifugation. PBMCs intended for TCR sequencing were cryopreserved in liquid nitrogen and thawed later in a water bath at 37 degrees C. A purity of at least 90% was achieved for sorted or isolated CD4+, CD8+ and CD8+ TEMRA cells. The sample comes from a study of CD8 T cells in Susac syndrome (dated by TCRdb to the late 2010s). As for the study more broadly: Repertoire sequencing was used to test whether CD8+ T cell activation and differentiation in Susac syndrome was antigen driven. General study outcomes and caveats: The number of individuals in the TCR sequencing and HLA analysis was recognized as being relatively small.

Trimming takes 4 bases from V and 6 bases from J, and the germline ends sit 12 bases apart. From the cysteine up to the phenylalanine, the CDR3 has a length of 13 residues. The entry retains the CDR3 DNA only, 39 bases that are in frame from base 1. From a lookup of the germline V gene, CDR1 and CDR2 are ENHRY and SYGVKD. RNA was extracted using the RNeasy kit, and roughly 0.45 to 1 microgram was reverse transcribed with random hexamers. The immunoSEQ multiplex PCR assay, which covers 54 Vbeta and 13 Jbeta segments, was used to amplify TCR beta CDR3 regions. Bias from PCR amplification was corrected by using a synthetic template baseline for primer optimization and for computational correction. The authors' analysis ran thus. Reads were annotated to V, D and J genes per IMGT and analyzed with immunoSEQ Analyzer, keeping only productive sequences. Clonality was calculated as one minus the Shannon entropy normalized by log2 of the number of productive unique sequences. For each patient and control, public and private clones were evaluated among the 100 most prevalent clones. Clones were defined as Susac-specific if absent from the healthy and MS cohorts, from 900 to 1,200 published viral clones and from other ImmuneACCESS disease sequences. The raw public data were reprocessed by TCRdb itself: fastp quality trimming at Q25, MiXCR clonotype calling, in-frame beta chains only. Each entry merges the rows of one CDR3 protein and shows their most common DNA and genes. The V and J calls and clone size come from TCRdb's table, not from the authors' own analysis. The sample table shows 150,000 to 200,000 distinct CDR3 sequences, and around 93% are seen once. Jointly, the top ten make up just over 0.13% of the sample.

The sample was CD4+ T cells from PBMCs. This clonotype was sampled from a human donor in good health. The chain joins TRBV10-3 to TRBJ1-2, with TRBD1 tentatively as D gene (6 bases match). The CDR3 region: CAISVGRDNGYTF. Read as DNA, the sequence is TGTGCCATCAGTGTTGGCAGGGACAATGGCTACACCTTC.